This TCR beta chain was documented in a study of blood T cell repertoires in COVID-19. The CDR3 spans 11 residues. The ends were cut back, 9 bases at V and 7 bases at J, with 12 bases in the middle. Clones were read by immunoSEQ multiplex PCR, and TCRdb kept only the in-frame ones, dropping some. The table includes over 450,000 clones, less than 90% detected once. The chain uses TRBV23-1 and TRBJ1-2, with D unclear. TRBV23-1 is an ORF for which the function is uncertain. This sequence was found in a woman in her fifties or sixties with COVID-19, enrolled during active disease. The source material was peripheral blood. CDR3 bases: TGCGCCAGAACCCGAGCGGGTGGCTACACCTTC. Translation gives CARTRAGGYTF.